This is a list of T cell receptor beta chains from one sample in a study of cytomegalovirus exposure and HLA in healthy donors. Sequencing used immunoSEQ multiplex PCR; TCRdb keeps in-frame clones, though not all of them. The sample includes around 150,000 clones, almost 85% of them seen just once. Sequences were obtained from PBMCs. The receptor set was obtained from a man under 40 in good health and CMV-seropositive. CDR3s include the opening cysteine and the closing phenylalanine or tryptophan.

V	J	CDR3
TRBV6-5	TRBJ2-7	CASNLDGTSYEQYF
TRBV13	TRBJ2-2	CASRDGQGAWDTGELFF
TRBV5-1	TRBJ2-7	CASSFGDRGRANPYEQYF
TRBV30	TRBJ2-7	CAWSPKTSGSNEQYF
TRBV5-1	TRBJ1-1	CASSLFPGGNTEAFF
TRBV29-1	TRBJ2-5	CSVRGGGETQYF
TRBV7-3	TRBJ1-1	CASSVQGYGTEAFF
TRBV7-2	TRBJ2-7	CASSPNRGSYEQYF
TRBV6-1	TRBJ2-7	CASSHTGDGYEQYF
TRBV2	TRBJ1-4	CASSEDEETGEFGEKLFF
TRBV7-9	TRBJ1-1	CASSPTGSTEAFF
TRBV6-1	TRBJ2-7	CASGQAYEQYF
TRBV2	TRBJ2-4	CASSGGGPRGEAKNIQYF
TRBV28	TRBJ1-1	CASRPRGGRNTEAFF
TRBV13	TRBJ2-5	CASSETGGGGETQYF
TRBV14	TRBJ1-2	CASSQIGTGPSGGYTF
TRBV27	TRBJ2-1	CASRGQGPINEQFF
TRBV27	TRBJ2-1	CASSFRGNEQFF
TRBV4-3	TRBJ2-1	CASSQGLNEQFF
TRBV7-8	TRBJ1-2	CASSQDRGFNYGYTF
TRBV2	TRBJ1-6	CASSVQGANSPLHF
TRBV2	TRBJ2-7	CASSDLAGEQYF
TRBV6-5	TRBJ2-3	CASSAPGLTDTQYF
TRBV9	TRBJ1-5	CASSAKTDQPQHF
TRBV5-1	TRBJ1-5	CASSLGGQEAQHF
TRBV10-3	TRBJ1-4	CAISDPDRGQSEKLFF
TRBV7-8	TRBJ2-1	CASSRIGQGWDEQFF
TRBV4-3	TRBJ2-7	CASSQDAAGPYEQYF
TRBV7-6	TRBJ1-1	CASSLQGYTEAFF
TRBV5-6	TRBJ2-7	CASSHPTSTGGQYF
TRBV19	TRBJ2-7	CASNAGGDLPYEQYF
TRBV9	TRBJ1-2	CASSVSIGQNYGYTF